This TCR beta chain was retrieved from a study of blood T cell repertoires in COVID-19. Sequenced by immunoSEQ multiplex PCR; TCRdb stores in-frame clones only, minus some. The profile shows about 62,000 clones, around 89% of them singletons. Sample: peripheral blood. The TCR sequence derives from a woman in her fifties or sixties with acute or convalescent COVID-19.

As DNA, the CDR3 is TGTGCCAGCAGCAAGCAGGGGTTTCGCTACAATGAGCAGTTCTTC. Its translation is CASSKQGFRYNEQFF. This chain connects TRBV3-1 (or the pseudogene TRBV3-2) to TRBJ2-1, with a possible D match to TRBD1 (6 bases). CDR3 length equals 15 residues. The V end was cut by 5 bases, the J end by 3 bases, with 14 bases between. In germline, CDR1 is LGHDT, CDR2 YNNKEL (reference sequence).